The clone carrying this T cell receptor (beta chain) was seen many times. What it binds is not known. Trimming shortened V by 6 bases and J by 2 bases, and 10 bases separated the two germline ends. CDR3 length equals 13 residues. Germline assignment: CDR1 ENHRY and CDR2 SYGVKD. The record originates from a study of identical twins. TCRdb analysed the 5' RACE reads with MiXCR anew, one entry per CDR3 protein. The sample holds 240,000 or so distinct CDR3 sequences, 10% seen once. Findings and caveats of the study: Out-of-frame alpha sequences that twins shared showed excess low generation probability. Within monozygotic twins, out-of-frame TCR alpha sharing was underestimated by the models.

The material sequenced was memory T cells sorted from blood. The chain is built from TRBV10-3 and TRBJ2-5; D may be TRBD2 (5 bases). The clonotype was recovered from a man aged 45-65 years in good health. As DNA, the CDR3 is TGTGCCATCAGCCGGGAACCTCAAGAGACCCAGTACTTC. Translated: CAISREPQETQYF.